One sample yielded the 17 T cell receptor beta chains listed below, sequenced in a study of spatial heterogeneity in lung cancer. TCRdb re-analysed the 5' RACE reads in MiXCR, keeping a single row per CDR3 protein. Of about 13,000 distinct CDR3 sequences in the sample, around 5.6% were seen once. Time point: sample taken at primary tumor resection. The antigens of these receptors remain unknown. General study points: Mutation counts in tumors were tracked by counts of expanded intratumoral alpha and beta TCRs.

This material consisted of lung tumor tissue, taken at surgery. The receptors were gathered from a female donor with early-stage non-small cell lung cancer.

This clonotype showed up many times. The gene calls are TRBV18 and TRBJ1-5; a weak D match, TRBD1 (6 bases). The CDR3 length is 14 residues. V was clipped by 4 bases and J by 3 bases, with 10 bases between them. The V gene's germline CDR1 is KGHSH and CDR2 LQKENI. CDR3 sequence (DNA): TGTGCCAGCTCACTACGACAGGCCAATCAGCCCCAGCATTTT. It specifies CASSLRQANQPQHF.

This clonotype has a count of ten or more. The genes are TRBV7-9 and TRBJ2-7, with 8 bases fitting TRBD1. Germline CDR1 SEHNR, CDR2 FQNEAQ (reference sequence). This CDR3 region has 16 residues. V gave up 5 bases and J gave up 3 bases; unmatched junction bases: 12. CDR3 bases: TGTGCCAGCAGCAAGACAGGGGTCGGGCAATACTACGAGCAGTACTTC. Residues: CASSKTGVGQYYEQYF.

This clonotype occurred many times. V is TRBV19 and J is TRBJ2-5, with 12 bases aligning to TRBD2. The CDR3 loop spans 13 amino acids. The ends lost 10 bases at V and 5 bases at J; junction bases unmatched: 5. CDR1 is LNHDA, CDR2 SQIVND, per germline (reference sequence). The chain's CDR3 is CATTSGGPETQYF. The DNA of the CDR3 is TGTGCCACGACTAGCGGGGGTCCGGAGACCCAGTACTTC.

This sequence joins TRBV2 and TRBJ2-3; weak D call: TRBD1 (6 bases). V lost 1 base, J lost 1 base, and 9 bases lay in between. This CDR3 spans 15 amino acids. The V gene's germline CDR1 is SNHLY and CDR2 FYNNEI. The CDR3 sequence is CASSEVGARTDTQYF. In nucleotides, the CDR3 is TGTGCCAGCAGTGAAGTGGGGGCCCGCACAGATACGCAGTATTTT.

This clonotype was seen a handful of times. One end of the junction fails to match germline, which may point to a read error. The chain combines TRBV7-6 with TRBJ1-4, with D unresolved. This CDR3 contains 17 residues. CDR1 is SGHVS, CDR2 FNYEAQ, per germline. The CDR3 loop is CASSLNPRVATNEKLIF. The DNA for the CDR3 is TGTGCCAGCAGCTTAAACCCGAGAGTTGCAACTAATGAAAAACTGATTTTT.

This clonotype was detected many times. The J gene is TRBJ1-1, the V gene TRBV5-6; tentatively, D is TRBD1 (6 bases). Germline V CDR1 and CDR2: SGHDT, YYEEEE. The CDR3 is 13 residues long. V lost 3 bases and J lost 8, with 14 bases in between. For the CDR3, the DNA is TGTGCCAGCAGCTCGGGGGCGGAAATAGAAGCTTTCTTT. This encodes CASSSGAEIEAFF.

This clonotype was recorded at least ten times. The chain joins TRBV7-3 to TRBJ2-1; D not certain. The germline CDR1 and CDR2 sequences are SGHTA and FQGTGA. V was clipped by 1 base and J by 8 bases, with 9 bases between them. The CDR3 loop spans 13 amino acids. The CDR3 DNA sequence: TGTGCCAGCAGCTTAAGTCCTAGTTATGAGCAGTTCTTC. It translates to CASSLSPSYEQFF.

The sample holds many counts of this clonotype. The V call is TRBV12-3 or TRBV12-4, the J call TRBJ1-1; D ambiguous. V was trimmed by 3 bases and J by 1 base, leaving 9 bases between them. The CDR3 covers 14 residues. CDR3 sequence: CASSLAVPNTEAFF. The CDR3 bases are TGTGCCAGCAGTTTGGCGGTTCCGAACACTGAAGCTTTCTTT.

The table lists this clonotype with many counts. The genes are TRBV5-1 and TRBJ2-3, with 11 bases identical to TRBD1. The CDR3 spans 15 residues. V was clipped by 4 bases and J by 6 bases; unmatched bases: 7. Germline CDR1 and CDR2: SGHRS and YFSETQ. The CDR3 bases are TGCGCCAGCAGCATGGGACAGGGGGGCGTCGATACGCAGTATTTT. This encodes CASSMGQGGVDTQYF.

In its sample, this clonotype was seen a few times. The V and J genes are TRBV7-4 and TRBJ2-1, with D uncertain. Germline loops: CDR1 SGHVT, CDR2 SQSDAQ. V shed 5 bases and J shed 3 bases, with 8 bases lying between them. The CDR3 has 13 amino acids. The CDR3 sequence is CASSPRGYNEQFF. In nucleotides, the CDR3 is TGTGCCAGCAGCCCCCGCGGCTACAATGAGCAGTTCTTC.

This clonotype was detected many times. This sequence joins TRBV30 and TRBJ1-4; D gene ambiguous. The CDR3 consists of 14 residues. V lost 0 bases to trimming and J lost 0 bases, with 5 bases between them. Germline CDR1 reads GTSNPN; CDR2 reads SVGIG (reference sequence). The CDR3, as DNA: TGTGCCTGGAGTGTAGGGTCAACTAATGAAAAACTGTTTTTT. It is translated as CAWSVGSTNEKLFF.

This clonotype was counted ten times or more. The chain links TRBV10-3 to TRBJ1-3, with TRBD1 as a possible D gene (5 bases). Trimming removed 10 bases from V and 0 bases from J, with 25 bases in between. Germline-derived CDR1 and CDR2 are ENHRY and SYGVKD. This CDR3 spans 18 amino acids. The CDR3 region is CATHPQLGGSASGNTIYF. The CDR3 nucleotides are TGTGCCACCCACCCACAACTGGGGGGATCGGCCTCTGGAAACACCATATATTTT.

The chain carries TRBV30 and TRBJ1-4; D remains unclear. Trimming took 2 bases from V and 3 from J, leaving 16 bases between them. CDR3 size: 16 residues. Germline CDR1 and CDR2: GTSNPN and SVGIG (reference sequence). The CDR3 DNA reads TGTGCCTGGAGTCCTCGACGGGAGGGATCTAATGAAAAACTGTTTTTT. Its translation: CAWSPRREGSNEKLFF.

The table lists this clonotype with many counts. The chain links TRBV7-9 to TRBJ2-7; possible D gene TRBD1, 5 bases. This CDR3 has 14 amino acids. Germline CDR1 and CDR2: SEHNR and FQNEAQ (reference sequence). Trimming removed 3 bases at V and 7 bases at J, with 16 bases between. The CDR3 coding sequence is TGTGCCAGCAGCTTCTTCCAGGGATCTGAAGAGCAGTACTTC. Translated: CASSFFQGSEEQYF.

This clonotype has a count of ten or more. This sequence joins TRBV20-1 and TRBJ1-2; 9 bases are shared with TRBD1. The germline V gene has CDR1 DFQATT and CDR2 SNEGSKA (reference sequence). Trimming removed 1 base from V and 5 bases from J; junction bases left unmatched: 5. The CDR3 has 14 residues. The CDR3 protein is CSARGGQGRYGYTF. Written as DNA, the CDR3 is TGCAGTGCTAGAGGGGGACAGGGACGGTATGGCTACACCTTC.

Sample share makes this clonotype medium-sized. The CDR3 loop reads CASSPGPNYEQYF. The CDR3 coding sequence is TGTGCCAGCAGCCCTGGACCGAACTACGAGCAGTACTTC. This chain uses TRBV7-6 with TRBJ2-7; unclear D gene. This CDR3 contains 13 residues. Germline V CDR1 and CDR2: SGHVS, FNYEAQ. Trimming stripped 5 bases from V and 3 bases from J, with 11 bases between.

This clonotype has ten or more counts. The gene calls are TRBV12-3 or TRBV12-4 and TRBJ1-2, with 7 bases aligning to TRBD1. With 6 bases clipped from V and 2 bases from J, the junction kept 3 bases outside the gene matches. The CDR3 is 13 residues long. DNA of the CDR3: TGTGCCAGCAGGCCACAGGGGAACTATGGCTACACCTTC. Amino acid sequence: CASRPQGNYGYTF.